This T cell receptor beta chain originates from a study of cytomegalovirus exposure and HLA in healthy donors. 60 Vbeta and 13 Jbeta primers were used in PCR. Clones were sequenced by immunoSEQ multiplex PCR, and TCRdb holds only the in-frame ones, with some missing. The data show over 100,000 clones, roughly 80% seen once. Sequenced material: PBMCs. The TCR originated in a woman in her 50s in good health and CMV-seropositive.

CDR3 region: CASSLDPRRPEAFF. The CDR3 coding sequence is TGTGCCAGCAGCTTAGATCCAAGGCGGCCAGAAGCTTTCTTT. The rearrangement uses TRBV11-2 and TRBJ1-1; D call uncertain. This CDR3 is built from 14 residues. Germline V gives CDR1 SGHAT, CDR2 FQNNGV. V was pared by 0 bases and J by 8 bases, with 13 bases between.